Each of the 27 T cell receptor beta chains below was sequenced from the same sample in a study of shared clonotypes between healthy human individuals. Data came from immunoSEQ multiplex PCR; TCRdb stores just in-frame clones and leaves some out. This sample yields approximately 2,300,000 clones, of which around 92% are seen a single time; around 0.38% belongs to the top ten. Sequenced sample: naive CD4+ T cells from PBMCs. Stated subset: CD45RA+ positively selected. These receptors all stem from a man between 18 and 29 years old in good health. Some clones in this sample may be carry-over from other donors' samples.

The gene calls are TRBV6-1 and TRBJ1-5; D uncertain. This CDR3 has 15 residues. CDR1 and CDR2 from the germline V gene are MNHNS and SASEGT. Trimming cost V 1 base and J 0 bases, with 7 bases left between them. This CDR3 reads CASSEGAHSNQPQHF. CDR3 in DNA: TGTGCCAGCAGTGAAGGTGCTCATAGCAATCAGCCCCAGCATTTT.

A remark on this clone: The sample has other DNA sequences that encode this CDR3 too. This chain joins TRBV7-2 and TRBJ1-2, with D unresolved. Germline loops: CDR1 SGHTA, CDR2 FQGNSA. This CDR3 spans 14 amino acids. V was pared by 1 base and J by 2 bases, with 8 bases between. CDR3 amino acids: CASSLDSANYGYTF. The CDR3 nucleotides are TGTGCCAGCAGCTTAGATTCAGCAAACTATGGCTACACCTTC.

This chain connects TRBV11-1 to TRBJ2-7, with 8 bases matching TRBD1. The CDR3 covers 15 residues. Germline CDR1 and CDR2: SGHAT and FQDESV (reference sequence). J gave up 0 bases and V 5 bases, and 6 bases lay outside the gene matches. As DNA, the CDR3 is TGTGCCAGCAGCCCACGGACAGGGCCCTCCTACGAGCAGTACTTC. Its protein is CASSPRTGPSYEQYF.

This chain uses TRBV25-1 with TRBJ1-2; perhaps TRBD1 as D (6 bases). Trimming left V 2 bases short and J 5 bases short, with 15 bases between. Germline assignment: CDR1 MGHDK and CDR2 SYGVNS. The CDR3 is made up of 15 amino acids. CDR3 sequence (DNA): TGTGCCAGCAGTGAACCAGGGGTACCTCCTTATGGCTACACCTTC. As protein: CASSEPGVPPYGYTF.

This chain connects TRBV7-9 to TRBJ1-1; D possibly corresponds to TRBD1 (6 bases). V was cut by 4 bases and J by 4 bases, with 22 bases left in between. CDR1 SEHNR and CDR2 FQNEAQ come from the germline V gene (reference sequence). The CDR3 totals 17 residues. This chain's CDR3 is CASSYTPATGYSTEAFF. In nucleotides, the CDR3 is TGTGCCAGCAGCTATACGCCCGCAACAGGGTATAGCACTGAAGCTTTCTTT.

This clone appeared a single time. The CDR3 protein is CASSDLPRLRLQGSYNEQFF. CDR3 DNA: TGTGCCAGCAGCGACCTCCCCCGACTACGGTTACAGGGCTCCTACAATGAGCAGTTCTTC. V is TRBV5-5 and J is TRBJ2-1; possible D gene TRBD1, 6 bases. Germline V lookup: CDR1 SGHKS, CDR2 YYEKEE (reference sequence). V gave up 4 bases and J gave up 0 bases, with 26 bases separating them. The CDR3 has 20 amino acids.

With respect to this clone: The identical CDR3 is also encoded by other nucleotide sequences in the sample. V and J are TRBV29-1 and TRBJ2-1, with 7 bases matching TRBD1. Germline V CDR1 and CDR2: SQVTM, ANQGSEA. Losses at the gene ends were 3 bases for V and 0 bases for J; bases not matched to a gene: 8. This CDR3 has 16 residues. The CDR3 is CSVDGPTGDSYNEQFF. Written as DNA, the CDR3 is TGCAGCGTTGACGGGCCCACAGGGGACTCCTACAATGAGCAGTTCTTC.

This clone appeared a single time. The chain links TRBV28 to TRBJ2-5, with TRBD1 identical over 7 bases. Germline CDR1 reads MDHEN; CDR2 reads SYDVKM. The CDR3 totals 13 residues. V lost 6 bases to trimming and J lost 4 bases; unmatched junction nucleotides: 5. The CDR3: CASSRQGGETQYF. In DNA form, the CDR3 reads TGTGCCAGCAGCCGACAGGGTGGAGAGACCCAGTACTTC.

This clone came up a few times. The genes are TRBV4-2 and TRBJ1-1; D unresolved. Germline loops: CDR1 LGHNA, CDR2 YNFKEQ. CDR3 length: 14 residues. V lost 0 bases to trimming and J lost 8 bases, with 13 bases between them. In nucleotides, the CDR3 is TGTGCCAGCAGCCAAGATTTCCGACACCAAGAAGCTTTCTTT. Translated: CASSQDFRHQEAFF.

The chain combines TRBV9 with TRBJ2-3; 9 nucleotides match TRBD2. Germline lookup yields CDR1 SGDLS and CDR2 YYNGEE. V trimming: 4 bases; J trimming: 2 bases; junction bases outside the gene matches: 8. CDR3 length equals 16 residues. Written as DNA, the CDR3 is TGTGCCAGCAGCCTCCGACTAGCGGCCGACACAGATACGCAGTATTTT. This translates into CASSLRLAADTDTQYF.

The chain recombines TRBV6-5 with TRBJ2-7; 7 bases map to TRBD2. Germline CDR1 is MNHEY and CDR2 is SVGAGI. V shed 7 bases and J 1 base; nucleotides not matched to a gene: 10. The CDR3 runs 15 residues. This CDR3 reads CASTAPSGGSYEQYF. For the CDR3, the DNA is TGTGCCAGCACTGCCCCCTCGGGGGGTTCCTACGAGCAGTACTTC.

J is TRBJ2-3 and V is TRBV9, with D possibly being TRBD1 (6 bases). Between the trimmed V and J ends, which lost 4 bases and 0 bases, there was a span of 15 bases. The length of the CDR3 is 16 residues. The germline V gene has CDR1 SGDLS and CDR2 YYNGEE. The CDR3 DNA sequence: TGTGCCAGCAGCTCTCGGGGACACCCTAGCACAGATACGCAGTATTTT. Translating gives CASSSRGHPSTDTQYF.

The chain is built from TRBV11-3 and TRBJ2-3, with D perhaps being TRBD1 or TRBD2 (5 bases each). From germline, CDR1 is SGHNT and CDR2 YENEEA. V was clipped by 5 bases and J by 3 bases, with 12 bases between them. The CDR3 sequence is 14 residues long. CDR3 DNA sequence: TGTGCCAGCAGCCGATCCGGGACGACAGATACGCAGTATTTT. Its translation: CASSRSGTTDTQYF. The entire variable domain, with the rest obtained from reference TRBV11-3 and TRBJ2-3, is as follows: EAGVVQSPRYKIIEKKQPVAFWCNPISGHNTLYWYLQNLGQGPELLIRYENEEAVDDSQLPKDRFSAERLKGVDSTLKIQPAELGDSAVYLCASSRSGTTDTQYFGPGTRLTVL.

The chain employs TRBV7-9 and TRBJ1-1, with D hard to call. The CDR3 length is 13 residues. Trimming took 3 bases from V and 5 from J, leaving 10 bases between them. CDR1 and CDR2 (germline): SEHNR, FQNEAQ (reference sequence). CDR3: CASSFGRITEAFF. Here the CDR3 DNA reads TGTGCCAGCAGCTTTGGAAGGATAACTGAAGCTTTCTTT.

The V and J genes are TRBV28 and TRBJ1-5, with D tentatively TRBD1 (6 bases). V lost 6 bases and J 0 bases, leaving 12 bases between the germline ends. This CDR3 region has 15 residues. The V gene's germline CDR1 is MDHEN and CDR2 SYDVKM. The CDR3 bases are TGTGCCAGCAGACCCAGGGGTTTTAGCAATCAGCCCCAGCATTTT. It codes for CASRPRGFSNQPQHF.

The chain recombines TRBV6-1 with TRBJ1-5, with D possibly being TRBD1 (6 bases). V was pared by 7 bases and J by 0 bases, with 13 bases between. The CDR3 totals 15 residues. Germline-derived CDR1 and CDR2 are MNHNS and SASEGT. CDR3 in DNA: TGTGCCAGCAATAACAGGGACGCTAGCAATCAGCCCCAGCATTTT. It encodes CASNNRDASNQPQHF.

V and J are TRBV19 and TRBJ2-7; 9 nucleotides align to TRBD2. Germline values: CDR1 LNHDA, CDR2 SQIVND (reference sequence). J lost 5 bases, V lost 3 bases, and 5 bases had no gene match. The CDR3 consists of 14 residues. In DNA form, the CDR3 reads TGTGCCAGTAGTATGAGCAGGACTAGCGACGAGCAGTACTTC. This codes for CASSMSRTSDEQYF.

The chain is built from TRBV6-1 and TRBJ1-2; tentative D call: TRBD1 (6 bases). The CDR3 is 15 residues long. Looked up from germline, CDR1 is MNHNS and CDR2 is SASEGT. Trimming took off 1 base at V and 4 bases at J, with 13 bases between the two ends. The CDR3: CASSEGQVTSYGYTF. The CDR3 nucleotides are TGTGCCAGCAGTGAAGGACAGGTCACGTCCTATGGCTACACCTTC.

This clone was seen just once. The chain joins TRBV18 to TRBJ2-7; no reliable D call. The ends were cut back, 7 bases at V and 7 bases at J, with 23 bases in the middle. Germline V lookup: CDR1 KGHSH, CDR2 LQKENI. The CDR3 contains 15 residues. The CDR3 loop reads CASLSGGRAPAEQYF. The DNA for the CDR3 is TGTGCCAGCTTGAGTGGCGGAAGGGCACCTGCGGAGCAGTACTTC.

Only one count was recorded for this clone. The chain joins TRBV23-1 to TRBJ1-1; D is ambiguous. TRBV23-1 is placed among ORFs of uncertain function. The CDR3 spans 16 residues. With 6 bases removed from V and 3 bases from J, the gap between germline ends came to 20 bases. The CDR3 is CASRPPAGSTDTEAFF. The CDR3 DNA reads as TGCGCCAGCAGACCACCGGCAGGTAGTACGGACACTGAAGCTTTCTTT.

This chain connects TRBV19 to TRBJ1-3; TRBD1 is a possible D gene (6 bases). Trimming removed 7 bases at V and 4 bases at J, with 11 bases between. CDR3 size: 13 residues. Germline-derived CDR1 and CDR2 are LNHDA and SQIVND (reference sequence). The CDR3 loop is CASTGAYGNTIYF. In nucleotides, the CDR3 is TGTGCCAGTACGGGGGCTTACGGAAACACCATATATTTT.

Regarding this clone: Additional DNA sequences in this sample encode the identical CDR3. The CDR3 sequence: CASSLTGGGNTIYF. As DNA, the CDR3 is TGTGCCAGCAGTTTAACAGGGGGCGGAAACACCATATATTTT. This chain connects TRBV28 to TRBJ1-3; 9 bases are shared with TRBD1. This CDR3 has 14 residues. CDR1 and CDR2 from the germline V gene are MDHEN and SYDVKM. The V segment lost 2 bases and the J segment 4 bases; nucleotides outside the gene matches: 0. Using reference TRBV28 and TRBJ1-3 for the parts outside the CDR3, the full variable domain is DVKVTQSSRYLVKRTGEKVFLECVQDMDHENMFWYRQDPGLGLRLIYFSYDVKMKEKGDIPEGYSVSREKKERFSLILESASTNQTSMYLCASSLTGGGNTIYFGEGSWLTVV.

The chain links TRBV2 to TRBJ2-3; D uncertain. Per the germline V gene, CDR1 is SNHLY and CDR2 is FYNNEI. V gave up 0 bases and J gave up 2 bases, with 6 bases separating them. The CDR3 is 14 residues long. CDR3 DNA sequence: TGTGCCAGCAGTGAAGCGCAGGACACAGATACGCAGTATTTT. It is translated as CASSEAQDTDTQYF.

This chain links TRBV19 with TRBJ1-2; D might be TRBD1 (5 bases). The length of the CDR3 is 14 residues. V was cut by 4 bases and J by 9 bases, with 18 bases left in between. Germline V gives CDR1 LNHDA, CDR2 SQIVND (reference sequence). The CDR3 region is CASSRGFEGRRYTF. CDR3 in DNA: TGTGCCAGTAGTAGAGGGTTTGAGGGGCGGCGCTACACCTTC.

Comment on this clone: At one end the junction does not follow the germline gene, possibly because of a read error. The genes are TRBV10-3 and TRBJ1-2, with D hard to call. Germline V gene data show CDR1 as ENHRY and CDR2 as SYGVKD. The CDR3 runs to 13 residues. The CDR3 DNA sequence: TGTGCCATCAGTGGAGGTCTCCGCTATGACTACACCTTC. This codes for CAISGGLRYDYTF.

The genes are TRBV28 and TRBJ1-2; D ambiguous. The CDR3 runs to 15 residues. The germline V gene has CDR1 MDHEN and CDR2 SYDVKM. Trimming cost V 3 bases and J 1 base, with 12 bases left between them. Written as DNA, the CDR3 is TGTGCCAGCAGTTTTGGCACGGATTATAACTATGGCTACACCTTC. Its translation is CASSFGTDYNYGYTF.

The chain has TRBV11-3 and TRBJ2-3; the D gene could be TRBD1 or TRBD2 (6 bases each). Germline assignment: CDR1 SGHNT and CDR2 YENEEA. CDR3 length: 17 residues. V lost 3 bases, J lost 2 bases, and 18 bases lay in between. CDR3 residues: CASSFSEGEDHTDTQYF. CDR3 DNA sequence: TGTGCCAGCAGCTTTTCCGAGGGGGAGGACCACACAGATACGCAGTATTTT.